The T cell receptor (beta chain) under discussion was sequenced for a study of early T cells in non-severe SARS-CoV-2 infection (dated by TCRdb to the early 2020s). At the level of the whole study: Because TCR sequencing was done on bulk RNA from unsorted whole blood, the alpha and beta chains could not be paired.

This was a case-control study nested in a cohort of healthcare workers in London, UK, who had nasopharyngeal swab PCR tests and blood samples taken every week. Between 23 and 31 March 2020, the week of the UK lockdown, healthcare workers were enrolled and then followed up weekly for as long as 16 weeks. The method behind the library was 5' RACE. Sequencing was performed on a NextSeq 500. In the TCR library protocol, unique molecular identifiers were attached to individual cDNA molecules to correct for PCR bias and sequencing error. Sequencing covered both TCR alpha and beta chains, and within each sample the abundances of alpha and beta sequences were tightly co-correlated. The authors' pipeline ran thus. Decombinator V4 was used to perform V gene, J gene and CDR3 annotation of TCR sequences. Expanded TCRs were defined as changing significantly between any two time points under a Poisson model with p below 0.0001. TCR abundances were normalised to the total number of TCRs sequenced per sample and expressed as counts per million. VDJdb, accessed 1 November 2021, was searched for CMV, EBV and SARS-CoV-2 annotated TCRs, with TCRs annotated for multiple antigens excluded. TCRdb reworked the public reads: Q25 trimming with fastp, MiXCR clone assembly, productive beta chains retained. Identical CDR3 proteins give one entry, which carries the most common genes and DNA. These V and J calls originate from TCRdb's pipeline instead of the authors' own analysis. The sample has under 85,000 distinct CDR3 sequences on record, 11% to 15% of them singletons. Roughly 11% of the sample goes to the ten largest clones.

Details on this clonotype: Its antigen specificity is not known. One base away there is no much larger clone; base qualities are not given.

Study-wide conclusions, independent of this receptor: Matching against VDJdb was skewed toward anti-spike CD8 responses, likely underestimated virus-specific expansions, and missed private and CD4 specificities.

This clonotype was obtained from an adult who was a healthcare worker with PCR-confirmed SARS-CoV-2 infection or an uninfected control (not recorded which). Sequencing was carried out using whole blood.

The nucleotides are TGTGCCAGCAGCGTAGCTGCAGGGGAATACGAGCAGTACTTC. This translates into CASSVAAGEYEQYF. The chain is encoded by TRBV9 joined to TRBJ2-7, and the D gene may be TRBD1, 6 bases matching. CDR1 and CDR2 are drawn from the germline V gene: SGDLS, YYNGEE. The cysteine opens and the phenylalanine closes a CDR3 of 14 amino acids. The retained sequence is limited to the CDR3, 42 bases, with the frame set at the first base. V is cut by 0 bases and J by 4 bases, and the space between the germline ends is 11 bases.